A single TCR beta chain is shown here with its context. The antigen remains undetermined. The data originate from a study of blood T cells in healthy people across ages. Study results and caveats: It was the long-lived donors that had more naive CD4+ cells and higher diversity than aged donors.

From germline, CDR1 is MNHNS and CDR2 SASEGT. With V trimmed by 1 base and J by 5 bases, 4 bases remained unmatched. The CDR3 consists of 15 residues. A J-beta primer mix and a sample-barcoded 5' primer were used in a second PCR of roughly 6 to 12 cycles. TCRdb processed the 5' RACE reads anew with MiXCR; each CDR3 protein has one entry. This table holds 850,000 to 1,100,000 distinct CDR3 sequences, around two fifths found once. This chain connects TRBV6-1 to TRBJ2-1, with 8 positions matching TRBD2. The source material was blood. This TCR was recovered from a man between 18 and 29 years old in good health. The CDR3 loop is CASSEVGGEHNEQFF. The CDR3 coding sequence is TGTGCCAGCAGTGAAGTCGGGGGGGAACACAATGAGCAGTTCTTC.